A selection of T cell receptor beta chains follows, all from one sample in a study of cytomegalovirus exposure and HLA in healthy donors. Sequencing used immunoSEQ multiplex PCR; TCRdb keeps in-frame clones, though not all of them. The sample has fewer than 200,000 clones; roughly 87% are singletons. Sequences were obtained from PBMCs. The receptors come from a girl less than two years old in good health and CMV-seronegative. CDR3s include the opening cysteine and the closing phenylalanine or tryptophan. Each record gives: V gene, CDR3 length, D gene, J gene, clone size, CDR3 protein, CDR3 DNA. A D gene is named only where the DNA matches it firmly. Size is stated for part of the rows, as once, few or many counts, or as a class when the clone is expanded.

v_call: TRBV27; cdr3_length: 19; d_call: NA; j_call: TRBJ2-1; clone_size: NA; cdr3_aa: CASSSFSGIRDSSYNEQFF; cdr3_nt: TGTGCCAGCAGTTCATTTAGCGGGATAAGGGACAGCTCCTACAATGAGCAGTTCTTC
v_call: TRBV7-9; cdr3_length: 15; d_call: NA; j_call: TRBJ1-4; clone_size: NA; cdr3_aa: CASSVPGQPNEKLFF; cdr3_nt: TGTGCCAGCAGCGTACCTGGACAGCCGAATGAAAAACTGTTTTTT
v_call: TRBV6-6; cdr3_length: 13; d_call: NA; j_call: TRBJ1-1; clone_size: once; cdr3_aa: CASKGPRGCEAFF; cdr3_nt: TGTGCCAGCAAAGGGCCCCGGGGGTGTGAAGCTTTCTTT
v_call: TRBV4-1; cdr3_length: 18; d_call: NA; j_call: TRBJ2-1; clone_size: NA; cdr3_aa: CASRQPGGTESSYNEQFF; cdr3_nt: TGCGCCAGCAGACAACCCGGGGGAACGGAGAGCTCCTACAATGAGCAGTTCTTC
v_call: TRBV5-1; cdr3_length: 14; d_call: NA; j_call: TRBJ1-1; clone_size: once; cdr3_aa: CASSLAQGNTEAFF; cdr3_nt: TGCGCCAGCAGCTTGGCCCAGGGGAACACTGAAGCTTTCTTT
v_call: TRBV4-2; cdr3_length: 17; d_call: TRBD1; j_call: TRBJ1-2; clone_size: once; cdr3_aa: CASSQDLGQGRNYGYTF; cdr3_nt: TGTGCCAGCAGCCAAGATCTCGGACAGGGGCGAAACTATGGCTACACCTTC
v_call: TRBV4-1; cdr3_length: 19; d_call: NA; j_call: TRBJ1-5; clone_size: once; cdr3_aa: CASSSHKSRRAPGNQPQHF; cdr3_nt: TGCGCCAGCAGCTCTCATAAATCAAGGCGGGCCCCTGGGAATCAGCCCCAGCATTTT
v_call: TRBV7-2; cdr3_length: 13; d_call: NA; j_call: TRBJ2-5; clone_size: NA; cdr3_aa: CASSYQAPETQYF; cdr3_nt: TGTGCCAGCAGTTACCAGGCCCCAGAGACCCAGTACTTC
v_call: TRBV6-5; cdr3_length: 15; d_call: TRBD1; j_call: TRBJ1-2; clone_size: NA; cdr3_aa: CASSYSSQGDYGYTF; cdr3_nt: TGTGCCAGCAGTTACTCGTCCCAGGGGGACTATGGCTACACCTTC
v_call: TRBV18; cdr3_length: 14; d_call: TRBD1; j_call: TRBJ2-5; clone_size: NA; cdr3_aa: CASSPPTGQETQYF; cdr3_nt: TGTGCCAGCTCACCACCGACAGGGCAAGAGACCCAGTACTTC
v_call: TRBV5-5; cdr3_length: 14; d_call: NA; j_call: TRBJ2-7; clone_size: NA; cdr3_aa: CASSLASAYYEQYF; cdr3_nt: TGTGCCAGCAGCTTGGCTAGCGCCTATTACGAGCAGTACTTC
v_call: TRBV29-1; cdr3_length: 15; d_call: NA; j_call: TRBJ1-2; clone_size: few; cdr3_aa: CSVRFRARWEDGYTF; cdr3_nt: TGCAGCGTTCGGTTCCGGGCCCGGTGGGAGGATGGCTACACCTTC
v_call: TRBV4-3; cdr3_length: 16; d_call: TRBD2; j_call: TRBJ2-1; clone_size: NA; cdr3_aa: CASSLWTSGTYNEQFF; cdr3_nt: TGCGCCAGCAGCCTTTGGACTAGCGGGACATACAATGAGCAGTTCTTC
v_call: TRBV18; cdr3_length: 16; d_call: TRBD1; j_call: TRBJ1-6; clone_size: NA; cdr3_aa: CASSPGQGVGNSPLHF; cdr3_nt: TGTGCCAGCTCGCCGGGACAGGGGGTAGGCAATTCACCCCTCCACTTT
v_call: TRBV2; cdr3_length: 16; d_call: TRBD1; j_call: TRBJ1-2; clone_size: NA; cdr3_aa: CASSEMRTGGYYGYTF; cdr3_nt: TGTGCCAGCAGTGAAATGCGGACAGGGGGTTACTATGGCTACACCTTC
v_call: TRBV5-1; cdr3_length: 15; d_call: TRBD2; j_call: TRBJ2-1; clone_size: NA; cdr3_aa: CASSLRGLVVSEQFF; cdr3_nt: TGCGCCAGCAGCTTGCGTGGACTAGTGGTATCTGAGCAGTTCTTC
v_call: TRBV9; cdr3_length: 14; d_call: NA; j_call: TRBJ2-1; clone_size: NA; cdr3_aa: CASSVGAMSNEQFF; cdr3_nt: TGTGCCAGCAGCGTAGGAGCGATGTCCAATGAGCAGTTCTTC
v_call: TRBV7-3; cdr3_length: 14; d_call: NA; j_call: TRBJ2-7; clone_size: NA; cdr3_aa: CASSPGSHSYEQYF; cdr3_nt: TGTGCCAGCAGCCCCGGGTCTCACTCCTACGAGCAGTACTTC
v_call: TRBV7-9; cdr3_length: 13; d_call: NA; j_call: TRBJ2-3; clone_size: NA; cdr3_aa: CASSGIQSDTQYF; cdr3_nt: TGTGCCAGCAGCGGAATACAGTCAGATACGCAGTATTTT
v_call: TRBV11-2; cdr3_length: 14; d_call: TRBD2; j_call: TRBJ2-5; clone_size: NA; cdr3_aa: CASSQREGLETQYF; cdr3_nt: TGTGCCAGCAGCCAACGGGAGGGTTTGGAGACCCAGTACTTC
v_call: TRBV5-6; cdr3_length: 15; d_call: NA; j_call: TRBJ1-1; clone_size: NA; cdr3_aa: CASSYSGERGTEAFF; cdr3_nt: TGTGCCAGCAGCTATTCAGGGGAGAGGGGCACTGAAGCTTTCTTT
v_call: TRBV5-4; cdr3_length: 14; d_call: NA; j_call: TRBJ2-3; clone_size: NA; cdr3_aa: CASSWRDSPDTQYF; cdr3_nt: TGTGCCAGCAGCTGGAGGGACAGTCCAGATACGCAGTATTTT
v_call: TRBV6-6; cdr3_length: 14; d_call: TRBD1; j_call: TRBJ2-7; clone_size: NA; cdr3_aa: CASSWGQSTSEQYF; cdr3_nt: TGTGCCAGCAGTTGGGGACAGTCAACTTCCGAGCAGTACTTC
v_call: TRBV4-2; cdr3_length: 18; d_call: NA; j_call: TRBJ2-3; clone_size: NA; cdr3_aa: CASSQAVAGATSTDTQYF; cdr3_nt: TGTGCCAGCAGCCAAGCCGTGGCGGGGGCGACTAGCACAGATACGCAGTATTTT
v_call: TRBV2; cdr3_length: 12; d_call: TRBD1; j_call: TRBJ2-7; clone_size: NA; cdr3_aa: CASIGGRYEQYF; cdr3_nt: TGTGCCAGCATAGGGGGCCGCTACGAGCAGTACTTC
v_call: TRBV11-2; cdr3_length: 16; d_call: TRBD2; j_call: TRBJ2-7; clone_size: NA; cdr3_aa: CASSFSSWTSGREQYF; cdr3_nt: TGTGCCAGCAGCTTTTCTTCTTGGACTAGCGGGAGAGAGCAGTACTTC
v_call: TRBV27; cdr3_length: 13; d_call: NA; j_call: TRBJ2-7; clone_size: NA; cdr3_aa: CASSTGDNYEQYF; cdr3_nt: TGTGCCAGCTCAACCGGGGATAACTACGAGCAGTACTTC
v_call: TRBV27; cdr3_length: 17; d_call: TRBD1; j_call: TRBJ1-2; clone_size: NA; cdr3_aa: CASSLLVGQGDNRGYTF; cdr3_nt: TGTGCCAGCAGTTTACTCGTTGGACAGGGAGATAATCGCGGCTACACCTTC
v_call: TRBV7-8; cdr3_length: 15; d_call: TRBD1; j_call: TRBJ1-1; clone_size: NA; cdr3_aa: CASSLGTGLNTEAFF; cdr3_nt: TGTGCCAGCAGCTTAGGGACAGGGTTGAACACTGAAGCTTTCTTT
v_call: TRBV6-1; cdr3_length: 12; d_call: NA; j_call: TRBJ2-7; clone_size: NA; cdr3_aa: CASDRTPYEQYF; cdr3_nt: TGTGCCAGTGACAGGACCCCCTACGAGCAGTACTTC
v_call: TRBV9; cdr3_length: 16; d_call: TRBD1; j_call: TRBJ2-7; clone_size: NA; cdr3_aa: CASSSRPGQGSYEQYF; cdr3_nt: TGTGCCAGCAGCTCCCGTCCGGGACAGGGTTCCTACGAGCAGTACTTC
v_call: TRBV5-6; cdr3_length: 16; d_call: NA; j_call: TRBJ2-1; clone_size: NA; cdr3_aa: CASSFSEDSSYNEQFF; cdr3_nt: TGTGCCAGCAGCTTTTCAGAGGACAGCTCCTACAATGAGCAGTTCTTC
v_call: TRBV30; cdr3_length: 11; d_call: NA; j_call: TRBJ1-2; clone_size: NA; cdr3_aa: CAWSVLGGYTF; cdr3_nt: TGTGCCTGGAGTGTACTGGGCGGCTACACCTTC
v_call: TRBV9; cdr3_length: 15; d_call: NA; j_call: TRBJ2-3; clone_size: NA; cdr3_aa: CASSVARGSTDTQYF; cdr3_nt: TGTGCCAGCAGCGTAGCCCGCGGATCCACAGATACGCAGTATTTT
v_call: TRBV4-1; cdr3_length: 15; d_call: NA; j_call: TRBJ1-1; clone_size: once; cdr3_aa: CASSQVYSRVVEAFF; cdr3_nt: TGCGCCAGCAGCCAAGTCTATTCCCGGGTCGTTGAAGCTTTCTTT
v_call: TRBV5-4; cdr3_length: 15; d_call: TRBD1; j_call: TRBJ2-3; clone_size: NA; cdr3_aa: CASSYRGAPTDTQYF; cdr3_nt: TGTGCCAGCAGCTACAGGGGCGCCCCCACAGATACGCAGTATTTT
v_call: TRBV30; cdr3_length: 12; d_call: TRBD1; j_call: TRBJ1-1; clone_size: NA; cdr3_aa: CAWNGQVTEAFF; cdr3_nt: TGTGCCTGGAATGGACAGGTAACTGAAGCTTTCTTT
v_call: TRBV5-4; cdr3_length: 15; d_call: TRBD2; j_call: TRBJ2-7; clone_size: NA; cdr3_aa: CASSPGGAGAYEQYF; cdr3_nt: TGTGCCAGCAGCCCCGGGGGGGCAGGGGCGTACGAGCAGTACTTC
v_call: TRBV4-3; cdr3_length: 13; d_call: NA; j_call: TRBJ2-7; clone_size: NA; cdr3_aa: CASSQDLVYEQYF; cdr3_nt: TGCGCCAGCAGCCAAGACCTTGTGTACGAGCAGTACTTC
v_call: TRBV14; cdr3_length: 17; d_call: TRBD1; j_call: TRBJ1-1; clone_size: NA; cdr3_aa: CASSQGEYQGDNTEAFF; cdr3_nt: TGTGCCAGCAGCCAAGGAGAATACCAGGGGGACAACACTGAAGCTTTCTTT
v_call: TRBV2; cdr3_length: 17; d_call: NA; j_call: TRBJ1-1; clone_size: once; cdr3_aa: CASSEPSFRALNTEAFF; cdr3_nt: TGTGCCAGCAGTGAACCCTCTTTTCGAGCTTTGAACACTGAAGCTTTCTTT
v_call: TRBV7-9; cdr3_length: 16; d_call: TRBD2; j_call: TRBJ2-2; clone_size: NA; cdr3_aa: CASSPLAGVLTGELFF; cdr3_nt: TGTGCCAGCAGCCCACTAGCGGGAGTACTTACCGGGGAGCTGTTTTTT
v_call: TRBV5-1; cdr3_length: 14; d_call: TRBD1; j_call: TRBJ1-1; clone_size: NA; cdr3_aa: CASSLGQGASEAFF; cdr3_nt: TGCGCCAGCAGCCTGGGACAGGGGGCCTCTGAAGCTTTCTTT
v_call: TRBV4-2; cdr3_length: 18; d_call: TRBD2; j_call: TRBJ2-5; clone_size: NA; cdr3_aa: CASSQLLGTSGGQETQYF; cdr3_nt: TGTGCCAGCAGCCAACTTCTGGGGACTAGCGGGGGCCAAGAGACCCAGTACTTC
v_call: TRBV27; cdr3_length: 14; d_call: TRBD1; j_call: TRBJ1-6; clone_size: NA; cdr3_aa: CASKGQGGRSPLHF; cdr3_nt: TGTGCCAGCAAGGGGCAGGGGGGTAGATCACCCCTCCACTTT
v_call: TRBV15; cdr3_length: 17; d_call: NA; j_call: TRBJ1-2; clone_size: NA; cdr3_aa: CATSRDSRTGIGYGYTF; cdr3_nt: TGTGCCACCAGCAGAGATTCTCGGACGGGGATTGGCTATGGCTACACCTTC
v_call: TRBV6-4; cdr3_length: 20; d_call: TRBD2; j_call: TRBJ2-7; clone_size: NA; cdr3_aa: CASSEKTSGIIFSYSYEQYF; cdr3_nt: TGTGCCAGCAGTGAGAAGACTAGCGGGATCATTTTTTCTTACTCCTACGAGCAGTACTTC
v_call: TRBV5-1; cdr3_length: 15; d_call: TRBD2; j_call: TRBJ2-3; clone_size: NA; cdr3_aa: CASSLVLAPTDTQYF; cdr3_nt: TGCGCCAGCAGCTTGGTACTAGCGCCCACAGATACGCAGTATTTT
v_call: TRBV6-5; cdr3_length: 14; d_call: NA; j_call: TRBJ2-1; clone_size: NA; cdr3_aa: CASSYSGNGGEQFF; cdr3_nt: TGTGCCAGCAGTTACTCAGGGAACGGGGGTGAGCAGTTCTTC
v_call: TRBV5-1; cdr3_length: 12; d_call: NA; j_call: TRBJ2-7; clone_size: NA; cdr3_aa: CASSLSGYEQYF; cdr3_nt: TGCGCCAGCAGCTTGTCGGGCTACGAGCAGTACTTC
v_call: TRBV30; cdr3_length: 15; d_call: NA; j_call: TRBJ1-3; clone_size: once; cdr3_aa: CAWSPPGHNWDTIYF; cdr3_nt: TGTGCCTGGAGCCCCCCTGGACACAATTGGGACACCATATATTTT
v_call: TRBV15; cdr3_length: 17; d_call: TRBD2; j_call: TRBJ2-3; clone_size: few; cdr3_aa: CATSRDLLAGASDTQYF; cdr3_nt: TGTGCCACCAGCAGAGATCTACTAGCGGGAGCCTCAGATACGCAGTATTTT
v_call: TRBV5-4; cdr3_length: 13; d_call: TRBD1; j_call: TRBJ1-2; clone_size: NA; cdr3_aa: CASSGQENYGYTF; cdr3_nt: TGTGCCAGCAGTGGACAGGAAAACTATGGCTACACCTTC
v_call: TRBV28; cdr3_length: 14; d_call: NA; j_call: TRBJ1-5; clone_size: NA; cdr3_aa: CASNSPYSNQPQHF; cdr3_nt: TGTGCCAGCAACTCACCGTATAGCAATCAGCCCCAGCATTTT
v_call: TRBV5-6; cdr3_length: 16; d_call: NA; j_call: TRBJ1-6; clone_size: few; cdr3_aa: CASSSLNQGFGSPLHF; cdr3_nt: TGTGCCAGCAGCTCGCTAAATCAGGGGTTTGGTTCACCCCTCCACTTT